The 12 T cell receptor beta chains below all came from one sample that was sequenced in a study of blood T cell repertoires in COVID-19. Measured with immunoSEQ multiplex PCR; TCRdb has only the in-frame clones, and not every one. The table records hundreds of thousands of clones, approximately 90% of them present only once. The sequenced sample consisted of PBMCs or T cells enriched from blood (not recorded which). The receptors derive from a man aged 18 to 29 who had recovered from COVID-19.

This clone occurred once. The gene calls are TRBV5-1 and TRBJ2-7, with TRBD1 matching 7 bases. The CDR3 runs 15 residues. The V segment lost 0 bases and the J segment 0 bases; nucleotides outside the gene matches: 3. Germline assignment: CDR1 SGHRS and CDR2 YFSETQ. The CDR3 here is CASSLGPGGSYEQYF. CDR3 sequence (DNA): TGCGCCAGCAGCTTGGGTCCAGGGGGCTCCTACGAGCAGTACTTC.

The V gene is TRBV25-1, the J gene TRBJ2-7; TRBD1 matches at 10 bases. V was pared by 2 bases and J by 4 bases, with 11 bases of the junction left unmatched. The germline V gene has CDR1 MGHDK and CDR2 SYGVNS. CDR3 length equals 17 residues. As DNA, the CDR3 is TGTGCCAGCAGTGAAAGCCCCTCGGACAGGGGGAGGTACGAGCAGTACTTC. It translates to CASSESPSDRGRYEQYF.

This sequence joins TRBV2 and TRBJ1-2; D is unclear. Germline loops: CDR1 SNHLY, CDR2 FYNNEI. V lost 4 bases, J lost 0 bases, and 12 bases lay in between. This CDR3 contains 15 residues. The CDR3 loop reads CASSVQLSSNYGYTF. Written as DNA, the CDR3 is TGTGCCAGCAGTGTACAGCTTTCCTCTAACTATGGCTACACCTTC.

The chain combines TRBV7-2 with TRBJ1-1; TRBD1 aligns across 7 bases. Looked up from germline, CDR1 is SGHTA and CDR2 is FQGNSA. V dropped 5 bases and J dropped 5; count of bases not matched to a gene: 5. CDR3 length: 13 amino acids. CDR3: CASSRDRNTEAFF. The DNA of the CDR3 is TGTGCCAGCAGCCGGGACAGAAATACTGAAGCTTTCTTT.

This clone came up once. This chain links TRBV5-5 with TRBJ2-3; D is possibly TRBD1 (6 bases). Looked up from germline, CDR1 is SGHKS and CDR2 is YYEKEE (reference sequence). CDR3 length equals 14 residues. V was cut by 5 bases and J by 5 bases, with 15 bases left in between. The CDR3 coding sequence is TGTGCCAGCAGTCCGGGACATAGGTTAGATACGCAGTATTTT. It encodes CASSPGHRLDTQYF.

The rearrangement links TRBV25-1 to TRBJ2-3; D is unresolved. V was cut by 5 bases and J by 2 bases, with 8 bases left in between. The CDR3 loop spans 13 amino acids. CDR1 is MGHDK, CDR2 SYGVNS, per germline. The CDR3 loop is CASSTGPTDTQYF. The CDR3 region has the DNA TGTGCCAGCAGTACGGGTCCCACAGATACGCAGTATTTT.

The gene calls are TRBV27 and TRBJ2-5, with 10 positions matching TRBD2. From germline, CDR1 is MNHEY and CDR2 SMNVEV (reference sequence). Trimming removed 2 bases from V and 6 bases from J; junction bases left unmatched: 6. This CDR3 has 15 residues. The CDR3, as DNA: TGTGCCAGCAGTTTAGGAGCGGGAGGGCACAAGACCCAGTACTTC. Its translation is CASSLGAGGHKTQYF.

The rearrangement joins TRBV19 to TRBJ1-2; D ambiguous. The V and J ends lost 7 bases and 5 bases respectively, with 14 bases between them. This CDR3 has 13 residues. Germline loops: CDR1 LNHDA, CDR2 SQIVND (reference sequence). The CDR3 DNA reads TGTGCCAGTACTGTAGGGCCGGGGTATGGCTACACCTTC. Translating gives CASTVGPGYGYTF.

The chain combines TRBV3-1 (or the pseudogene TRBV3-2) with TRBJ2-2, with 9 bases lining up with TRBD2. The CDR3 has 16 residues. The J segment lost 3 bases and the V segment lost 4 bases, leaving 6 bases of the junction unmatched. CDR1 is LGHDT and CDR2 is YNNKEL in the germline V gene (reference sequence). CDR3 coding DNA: TGTGCCAGCAGCCGTCAGGGACTAGCCGACACCGGGGAGCTGTTTTTT. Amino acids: CASSRQGLADTGELFF.

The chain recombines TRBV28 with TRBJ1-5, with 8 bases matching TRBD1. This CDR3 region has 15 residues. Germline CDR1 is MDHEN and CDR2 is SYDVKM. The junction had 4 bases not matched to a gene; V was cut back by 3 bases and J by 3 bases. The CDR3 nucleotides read TGTGCCAGCAGTTTGCAGGGGGCTGTCAATCAGCCCCAGCATTTT. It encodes CASSLQGAVNQPQHF.

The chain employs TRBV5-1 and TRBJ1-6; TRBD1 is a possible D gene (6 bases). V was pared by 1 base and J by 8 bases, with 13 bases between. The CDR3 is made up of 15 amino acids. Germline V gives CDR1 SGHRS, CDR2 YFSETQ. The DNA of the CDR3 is TGCGCCAGCAGCTTGACTGGACAGTCATATTCACCCCTCCACTTT. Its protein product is CASSLTGQSYSPLHF.

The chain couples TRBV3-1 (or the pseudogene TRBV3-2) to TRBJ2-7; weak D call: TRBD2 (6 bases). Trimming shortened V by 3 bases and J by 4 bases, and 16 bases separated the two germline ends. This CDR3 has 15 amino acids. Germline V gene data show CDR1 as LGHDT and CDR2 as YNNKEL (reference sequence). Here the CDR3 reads CASSQAPGVFYEQYF. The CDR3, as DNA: TGTGCCAGCAGCCAGGCGCCGGGGGTCTTTTACGAGCAGTACTTC.